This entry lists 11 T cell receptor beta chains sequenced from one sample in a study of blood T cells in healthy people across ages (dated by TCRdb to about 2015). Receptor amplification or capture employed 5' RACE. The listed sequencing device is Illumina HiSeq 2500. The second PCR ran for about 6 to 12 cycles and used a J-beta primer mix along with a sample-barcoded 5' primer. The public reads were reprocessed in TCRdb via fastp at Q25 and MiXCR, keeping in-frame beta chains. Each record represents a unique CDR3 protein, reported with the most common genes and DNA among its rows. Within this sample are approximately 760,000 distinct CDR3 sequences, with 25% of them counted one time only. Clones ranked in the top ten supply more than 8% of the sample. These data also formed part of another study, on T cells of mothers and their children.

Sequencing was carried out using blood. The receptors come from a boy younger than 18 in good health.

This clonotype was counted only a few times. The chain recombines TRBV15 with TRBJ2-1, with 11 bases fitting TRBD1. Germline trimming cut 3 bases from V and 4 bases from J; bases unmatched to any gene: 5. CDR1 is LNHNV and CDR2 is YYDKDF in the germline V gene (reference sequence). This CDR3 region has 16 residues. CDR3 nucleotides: TGTGCCACCAGCAGCCCCCGGGACAGGGGGTACAATGAGCAGTTCTTC. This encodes CATSSPRDRGYNEQFF.

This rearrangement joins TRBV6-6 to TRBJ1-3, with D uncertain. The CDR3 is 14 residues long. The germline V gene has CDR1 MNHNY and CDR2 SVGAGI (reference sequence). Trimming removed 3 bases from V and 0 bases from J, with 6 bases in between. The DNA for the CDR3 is TGTGCCAGCAGTTATGCCAGCTCTGGAAACACCATATATTTT. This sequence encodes CASSYASSGNTIYF.

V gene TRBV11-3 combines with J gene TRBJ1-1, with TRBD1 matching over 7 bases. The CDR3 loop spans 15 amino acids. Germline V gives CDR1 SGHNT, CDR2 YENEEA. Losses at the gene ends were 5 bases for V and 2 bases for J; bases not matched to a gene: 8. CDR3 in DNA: TGTGCCAGCAGCACTCGGACAGGAAAAAACACTGAAGCTTTCTTT. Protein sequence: CASSTRTGKNTEAFF.

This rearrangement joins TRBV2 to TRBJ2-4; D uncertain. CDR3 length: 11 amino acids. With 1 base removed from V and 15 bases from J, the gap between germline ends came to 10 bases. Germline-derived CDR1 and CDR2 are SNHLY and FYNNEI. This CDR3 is CASSEVETLYF. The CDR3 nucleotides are TGTGCCAGCAGTGAAGTGGAGACATTGTACTTC.

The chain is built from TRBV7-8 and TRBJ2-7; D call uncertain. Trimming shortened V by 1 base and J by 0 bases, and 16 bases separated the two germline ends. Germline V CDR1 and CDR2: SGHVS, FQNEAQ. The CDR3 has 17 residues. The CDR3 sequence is CASSLGNPVVNSYEQYF. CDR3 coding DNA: TGTGCCAGCAGCTTAGGTAACCCGGTCGTCAACTCCTACGAGCAGTACTTC.

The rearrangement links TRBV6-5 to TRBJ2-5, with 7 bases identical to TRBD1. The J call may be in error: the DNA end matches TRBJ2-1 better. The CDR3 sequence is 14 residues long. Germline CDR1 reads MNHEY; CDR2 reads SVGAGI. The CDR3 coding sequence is TGTGCCAGCAGTTACAGGGGGCGAGGGTTTGAGCAGTTCTTC. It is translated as CASSYRGRGFEQFF.

In nucleotides, the CDR3 is TGCGCCAGCAGCTCGGGACAGGGGGCGATGAACACTGAAGCTTTCTTT. Encoded protein: CASSSGQGAMNTEAFF. The rearrangement joins TRBV5-1 to TRBJ1-1; 12 bases agree with TRBD1. Germline V gene data show CDR1 as SGHRS and CDR2 as YFSETQ. This CDR3 region has 16 residues. Germline trimming cut 3 bases from V and 0 bases from J; bases unmatched to any gene: 3.

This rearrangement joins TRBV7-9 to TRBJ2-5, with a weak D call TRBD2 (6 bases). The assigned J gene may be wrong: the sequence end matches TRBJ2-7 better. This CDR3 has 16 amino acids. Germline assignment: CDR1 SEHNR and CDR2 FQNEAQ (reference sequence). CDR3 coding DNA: TGTGCCAGCAGCTTGTCTTTCGGGAGCGGTACCTACGAGCAGTACTTC. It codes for CASSLSFGSGTYEQYF.

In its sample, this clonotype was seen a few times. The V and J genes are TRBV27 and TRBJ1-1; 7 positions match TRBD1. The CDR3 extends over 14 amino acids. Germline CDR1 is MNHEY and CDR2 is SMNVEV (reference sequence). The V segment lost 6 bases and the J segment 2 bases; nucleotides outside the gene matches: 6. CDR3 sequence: CASRRTGQNTEAFF. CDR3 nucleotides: TGTGCCAGCAGAAGGACAGGCCAAAACACTGAAGCTTTCTTT.

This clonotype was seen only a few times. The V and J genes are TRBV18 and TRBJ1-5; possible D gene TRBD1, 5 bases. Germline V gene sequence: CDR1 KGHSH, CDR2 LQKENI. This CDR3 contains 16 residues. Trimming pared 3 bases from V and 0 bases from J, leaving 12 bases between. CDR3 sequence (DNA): TGTGCCAGCTCACCCGGGACGGAATATAGCAATCAGCCCCAGCATTTT. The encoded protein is CASSPGTEYSNQPQHF.

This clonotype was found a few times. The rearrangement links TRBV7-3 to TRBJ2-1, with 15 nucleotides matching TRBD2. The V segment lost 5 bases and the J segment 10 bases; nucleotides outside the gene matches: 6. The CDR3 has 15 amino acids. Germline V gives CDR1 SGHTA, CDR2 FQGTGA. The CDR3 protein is CASSPTGTSGGEQFF. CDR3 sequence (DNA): TGTGCCAGCAGCCCCACGGGGACTAGCGGGGGGGAGCAGTTCTTC.